This T cell receptor (beta chain) was observed in a study of blood T cell repertoires in COVID-19. Study summary: Acute-phase and convalescent COVID-19 samples originated in the United States, Italy and Spain. Nucleic acid was either cDNA or gDNA, and it came from T cells, B-cell-depleted T cells, or PBMCs.

Sequenced by immunoSEQ multiplex PCR; TCRdb stores in-frame clones only, minus some. The sample consists of more than 40,000 clones, around 86% of them appearing once. The sample holds one count of this clone. Everyone who took part was roughly 18 to 95 years old, and they came from over 20 US areas. All recovered Cohort 3 donors got two negative PCRs, got clearance, or saw symptom resolution. Sequenced input: PBMCs or T cells enriched from blood (not recorded which). The receptor was derived from a woman aged 50 to 65 who had recovered from COVID-19.

CDR3 amino acids: CSGQSVNYGYTF. DNA of the CDR3: TGCAGCGGACAATCGGTTAACTATGGCTACACCTTC. This chain uses TRBV29-1 with TRBJ1-2, with D hard to call. Germline assignment: CDR1 SQVTM and CDR2 ANQGSEA. CDR3 length: 12 amino acids. V dropped 7 bases and J dropped 1 base, with 10 bases sitting between them.